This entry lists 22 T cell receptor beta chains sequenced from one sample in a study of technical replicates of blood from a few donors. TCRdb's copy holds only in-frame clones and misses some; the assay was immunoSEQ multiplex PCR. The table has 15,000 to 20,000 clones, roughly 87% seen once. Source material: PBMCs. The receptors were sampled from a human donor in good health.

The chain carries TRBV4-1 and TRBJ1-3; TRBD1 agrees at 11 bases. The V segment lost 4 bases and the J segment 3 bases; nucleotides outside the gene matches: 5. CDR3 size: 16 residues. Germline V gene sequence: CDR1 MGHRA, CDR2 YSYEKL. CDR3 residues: CASSPMGQGDGNTIYF. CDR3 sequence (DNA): TGCGCCAGCAGCCCAATGGGACAGGGGGATGGAAACACCATATATTTT.

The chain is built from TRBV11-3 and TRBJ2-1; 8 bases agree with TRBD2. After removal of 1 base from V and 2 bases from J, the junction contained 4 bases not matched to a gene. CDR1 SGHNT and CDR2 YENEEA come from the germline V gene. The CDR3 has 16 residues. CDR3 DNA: TGTGCCAGCAGCTTAGTCAGCGGGAGTACCTACAATGAGCAGTTCTTC. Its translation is CASSLVSGSTYNEQFF.

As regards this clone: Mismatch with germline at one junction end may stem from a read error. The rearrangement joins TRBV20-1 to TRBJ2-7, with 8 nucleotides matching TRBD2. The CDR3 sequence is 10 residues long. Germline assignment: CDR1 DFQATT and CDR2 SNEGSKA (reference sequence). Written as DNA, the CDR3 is TGCAGTGCCCCCGGGGGACTAGAGGTGTTC. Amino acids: CSAPGGLEVF.

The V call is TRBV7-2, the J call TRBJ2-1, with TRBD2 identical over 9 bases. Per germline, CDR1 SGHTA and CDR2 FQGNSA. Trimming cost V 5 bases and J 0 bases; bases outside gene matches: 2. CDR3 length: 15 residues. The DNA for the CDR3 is TGTGCCAGCAGCGTTAGCGGGAGCTCCTACAATGAGCAGTTCTTC. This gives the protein CASSVSGSSYNEQFF.

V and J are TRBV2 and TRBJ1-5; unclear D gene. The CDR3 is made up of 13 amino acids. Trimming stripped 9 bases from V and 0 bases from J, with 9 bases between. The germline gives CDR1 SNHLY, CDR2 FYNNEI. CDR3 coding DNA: TGTGCCAGTAAAACTAATAGCAATCAGCCCCAGCATTTT. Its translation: CASKTNSNQPQHF.

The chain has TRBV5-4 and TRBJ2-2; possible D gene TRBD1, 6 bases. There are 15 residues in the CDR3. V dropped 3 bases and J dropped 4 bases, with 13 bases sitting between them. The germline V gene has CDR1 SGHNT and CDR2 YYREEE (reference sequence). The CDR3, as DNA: TGTGCCAGCAGCTCACAGGGTTTGTCCACCGGGGAGCTGTTTTTT. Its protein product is CASSSQGLSTGELFF.

As DNA, the CDR3 is TGTGCCAGCAGCCACCGAACCTCCTGGACTAGGGTAGAGACCCAGTACTTC. It specifies CASSHRTSWTRVETQYF. The chain combines TRBV27 with TRBJ2-5, with 7 bases aligning to TRBD2. Germline V gives CDR1 MNHEY, CDR2 SMNVEV (reference sequence). The CDR3 is 17 residues long. After removal of 6 bases from V and 4 bases from J, the junction contained 17 bases not matched to a gene.

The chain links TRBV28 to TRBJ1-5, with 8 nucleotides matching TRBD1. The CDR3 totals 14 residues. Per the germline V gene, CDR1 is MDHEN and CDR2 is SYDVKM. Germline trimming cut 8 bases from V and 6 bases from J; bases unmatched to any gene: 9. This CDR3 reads CASRLGDRGQPQHF. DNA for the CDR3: TGTGCCAGCCGTCTCGGAGACAGGGGTCAGCCCCAGCATTTT.

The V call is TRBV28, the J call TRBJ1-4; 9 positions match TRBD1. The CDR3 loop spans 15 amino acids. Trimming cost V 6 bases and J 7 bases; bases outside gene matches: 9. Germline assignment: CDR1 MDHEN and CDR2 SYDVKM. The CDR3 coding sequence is TGTGCCAGCAGGCCTACCGGGACAGGGAGTGAAAAACTGTTTTTT. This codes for CASRPTGTGSEKLFF.

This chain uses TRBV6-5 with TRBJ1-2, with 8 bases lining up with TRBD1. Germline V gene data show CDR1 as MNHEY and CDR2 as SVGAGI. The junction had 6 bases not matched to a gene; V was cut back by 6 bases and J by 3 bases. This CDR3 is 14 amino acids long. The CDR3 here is CASRPDRGDYGYTF. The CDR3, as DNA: TGTGCCAGCAGACCCGACAGGGGCGACTATGGCTACACCTTC.

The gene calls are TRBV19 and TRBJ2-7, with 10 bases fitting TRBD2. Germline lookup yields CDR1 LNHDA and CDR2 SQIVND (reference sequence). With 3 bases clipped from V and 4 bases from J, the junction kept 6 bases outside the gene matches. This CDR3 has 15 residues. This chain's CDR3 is CASSIGAGGPYEQYF. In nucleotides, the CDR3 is TGTGCCAGTAGTATTGGAGCGGGAGGGCCGTACGAGCAGTACTTC.

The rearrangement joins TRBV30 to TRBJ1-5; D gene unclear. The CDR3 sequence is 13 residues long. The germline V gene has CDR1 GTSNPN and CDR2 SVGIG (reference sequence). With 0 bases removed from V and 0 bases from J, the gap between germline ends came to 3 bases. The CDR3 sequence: CAWSVYSNQPQHF. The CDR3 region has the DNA TGTGCCTGGAGTGTTTATAGCAATCAGCCCCAGCATTTT.

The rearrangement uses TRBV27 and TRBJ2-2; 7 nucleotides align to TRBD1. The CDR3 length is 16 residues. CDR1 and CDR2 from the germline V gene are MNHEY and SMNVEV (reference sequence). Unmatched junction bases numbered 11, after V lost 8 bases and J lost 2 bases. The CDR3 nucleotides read TGTGCCAGCCGTCCCCCGGGACAGCCCAACACCGGGGAGCTGTTTTTT. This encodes CASRPPGQPNTGELFF.

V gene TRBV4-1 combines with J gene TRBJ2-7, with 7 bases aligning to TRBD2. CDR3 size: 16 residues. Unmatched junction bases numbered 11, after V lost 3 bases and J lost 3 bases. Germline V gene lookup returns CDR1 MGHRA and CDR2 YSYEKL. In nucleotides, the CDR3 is TGCGCCAGCAGCCAGGATTCAAGCGGGACGAACTACGAGCAGTACTTC. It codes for CASSQDSSGTNYEQYF.

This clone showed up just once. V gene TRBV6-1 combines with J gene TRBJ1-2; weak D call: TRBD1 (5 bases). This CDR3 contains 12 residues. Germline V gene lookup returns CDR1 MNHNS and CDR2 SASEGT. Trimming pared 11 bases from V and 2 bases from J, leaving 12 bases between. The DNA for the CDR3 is TGTGCCGCAGGGCGGGGGAACTATGGCTACACCTTC. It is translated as CAAGRGNYGYTF.

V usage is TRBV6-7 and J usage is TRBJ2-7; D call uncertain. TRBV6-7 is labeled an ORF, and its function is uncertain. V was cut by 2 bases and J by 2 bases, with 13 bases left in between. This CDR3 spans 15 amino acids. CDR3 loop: CASSYPDQRTYEQYF. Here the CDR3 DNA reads TGTGCCAGCAGTTACCCTGACCAGAGGACCTACGAGCAGTACTTC.

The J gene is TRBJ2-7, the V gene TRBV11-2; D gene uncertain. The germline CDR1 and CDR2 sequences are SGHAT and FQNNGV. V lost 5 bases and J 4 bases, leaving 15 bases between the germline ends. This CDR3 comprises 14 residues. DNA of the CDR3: TGTGCCAGCAGCACGCACCTAGTTGCTTACGAGCAGTACTTC. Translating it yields CASSTHLVAYEQYF.

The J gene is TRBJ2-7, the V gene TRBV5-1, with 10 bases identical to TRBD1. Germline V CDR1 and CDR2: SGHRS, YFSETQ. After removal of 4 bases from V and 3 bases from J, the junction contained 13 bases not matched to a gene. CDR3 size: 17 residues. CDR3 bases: TGCGCCAGCAGCCGACAGGGGGCCGGAGGAGACGGCTACGAGCAGTACTTC. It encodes CASSRQGAGGDGYEQYF. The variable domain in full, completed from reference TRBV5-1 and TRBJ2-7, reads KAGVTQTPRYLIKTRGQQVTLSCSPISGHRSVSWYQQTPGQGLQFLFEYFSETQRNKGNFPGRFSGRQFSNSRSEMNVSTLELGDSALYLCASSRQGAGGDGYEQYFGPGTRLTVT.

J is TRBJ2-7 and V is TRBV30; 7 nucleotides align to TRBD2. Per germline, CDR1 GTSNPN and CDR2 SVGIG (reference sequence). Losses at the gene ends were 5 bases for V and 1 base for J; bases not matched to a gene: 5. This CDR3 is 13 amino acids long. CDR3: CAWDLGGSYEQYF. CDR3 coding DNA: TGTGCCTGGGACCTGGGAGGGTCCTACGAGCAGTACTTC.

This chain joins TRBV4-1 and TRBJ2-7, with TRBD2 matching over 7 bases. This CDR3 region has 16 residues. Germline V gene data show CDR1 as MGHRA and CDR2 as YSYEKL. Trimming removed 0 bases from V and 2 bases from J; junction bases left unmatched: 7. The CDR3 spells CASSQEWEGLAYEQYF. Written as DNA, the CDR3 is TGCGCCAGCAGCCAAGAGTGGGAGGGACTCGCCTACGAGCAGTACTTC.

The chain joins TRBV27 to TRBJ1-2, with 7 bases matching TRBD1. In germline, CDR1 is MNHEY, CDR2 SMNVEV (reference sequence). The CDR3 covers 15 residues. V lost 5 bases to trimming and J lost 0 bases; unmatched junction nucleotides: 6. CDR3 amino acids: CASSANRGTNYGYTF. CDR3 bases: TGTGCCAGCAGTGCCAACAGGGGTACTAACTATGGCTACACCTTC.

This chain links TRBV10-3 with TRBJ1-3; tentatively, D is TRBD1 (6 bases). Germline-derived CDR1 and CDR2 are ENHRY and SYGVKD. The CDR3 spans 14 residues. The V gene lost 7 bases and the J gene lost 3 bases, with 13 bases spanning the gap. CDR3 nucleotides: TGTGCCATCAAGGGGGTCCCCTTTGGAAACACCATATATTTT. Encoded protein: CAIKGVPFGNTIYF.